A single sample gave rise to the 15 T cell receptor beta chains below, sequenced in a study of sequential checkpoint blockade in melanoma. Treatment of the sample: randomized to nivolumab then ipilimumab (arm A) or the reverse (arm B). The repertoire was sequenced with immunoSEQ multiplex PCR; TCRdb's copy has only in-frame clones and lacks some. The table shows more than 7,500 clones, with around 60% occurring only once. The material was CD8+ T cells sorted from blood (inferred from file names), obtained from a patient given nivolumab and ipilimumab in sequence. The receptors were sampled from a human donor with melanoma.

This sequence joins TRBV5-1 and TRBJ2-3; 10 bases are a match to TRBD1. Looked up from germline, CDR1 is SGHRS and CDR2 is YFSETQ. This CDR3 comprises 15 residues. After removal of 6 bases from V and 2 bases from J, the junction contained 6 bases not matched to a gene. CDR3 residues: CASNMDRGYTDTQYF. CDR3 nucleotide sequence: TGCGCCAGCAACATGGACAGGGGGTACACAGATACGCAGTATTTT.

This chain uses TRBV5-6 with TRBJ2-1, with D possibly TRBD1 on 7 matching bases. Trimming took 5 bases from V and 5 from J, leaving 23 bases between them. The CDR3 covers 17 residues. Per the germline V gene, CDR1 is SGHDT and CDR2 is YYEEEE. CDR3 region: CASREGATLLSNNEQFF. The CDR3 nucleotides are TGTGCCAGCAGGGAGGGGGCGACCCTCCTTTCTAACAATGAGCAGTTCTTC.

The chain joins TRBV27 to TRBJ2-3, with D tentatively TRBD2 (6 bases). The CDR3 consists of 14 residues. In germline, CDR1 is MNHEY, CDR2 SMNVEV (reference sequence). Deletions cut 8 bases from V and 0 bases from J, with 12 bases between. CDR3 amino acids: CASRGGTSTDTQYF. The CDR3 nucleotides read TGTGCCAGCCGCGGCGGGACTAGCACAGATACGCAGTATTTT.

The CDR3 DNA follows: TGCGCCAGCAGCCAAGTTGGACAGGGGGATTCACCCCTCCACTTT. Protein: CASSQVGQGDSPLHF. The chain carries TRBV4-1 and TRBJ1-6; 10 bases align to TRBD1. The CDR3 is made up of 15 amino acids. Germline V lookup: CDR1 MGHRA, CDR2 YSYEKL. The ends lost 1 base at V and 8 bases at J; junction bases unmatched: 2.

The chain couples TRBV19 to TRBJ2-2; 12 bases align to TRBD1. The CDR3 extends over 16 amino acids. V shed 5 bases and J 4 bases; nucleotides not matched to a gene: 5. The germline gives CDR1 LNHDA, CDR2 SQIVND (reference sequence). CDR3 protein: CASSPGTGGSTGELFF. In nucleotides, the CDR3 is TGTGCCAGTAGTCCCGGGACAGGGGGCAGCACCGGGGAGCTGTTTTTT.

The CDR3, as DNA: TGTGCCAGCAGCCCCCAGGGGGCCTACGAGCAGTACTTC. It specifies CASSPQGAYEQYF. The chain couples TRBV7-6 to TRBJ2-7; 7 bases fit TRBD1. With 5 bases clipped from V and 2 bases from J, the junction kept 3 bases outside the gene matches. This CDR3 has 13 residues. CDR1 is SGHVS and CDR2 is FNYEAQ in the germline V gene.

Here the CDR3 DNA reads TGCAGCGTTATTGGGGGACAGGGGGCCTCCTACAATGAGCAGTTCTTC. It codes for CSVIGGQGASYNEQFF. The chain carries TRBV29-1 and TRBJ2-1; TRBD1 matches at 12 bases. The CDR3 spans 16 residues. From germline, CDR1 is SQVTM and CDR2 ANQGSEA. After removal of 5 bases from V and 0 bases from J, the junction contained 5 bases not matched to a gene.

This clone is medium-sized in the sample. The chain is built from TRBV7-9 and TRBJ1-3; 10 positions match TRBD1. CDR3 length equals 14 residues. Germline CDR1 SEHNR, CDR2 FQNEAQ (reference sequence). The V gene end was trimmed by 10 bases and the J gene end by 1 base; junction bases not matched to a gene: 4. The CDR3 bases are TGTGCCATCCTGGACAGGGGGTCTGGAAACACCATATATTTT. Amino acid sequence: CAILDRGSGNTIYF.

The V call is TRBV7-8, the J call TRBJ2-3; tentatively, D is TRBD1 (6 bases). Trimming stripped 4 bases from V and 3 bases from J, with 17 bases between. Germline V CDR1 and CDR2: SGHVS, FQNEAQ. This CDR3 has 16 residues. Here the CDR3 DNA reads TGTGCCAGCAGCTATGGACAGCCCCTCGGGACAGATACGCAGTATTTT. This sequence encodes CASSYGQPLGTDTQYF. Full variable domain (remainder filled in from reference TRBV7-8 and TRBJ2-3): GAGVSQSPRYKVAKRGQDVALRCDPISGHVSLFWYQQALGQGPEFLTYFQNEAQLDKSGLPSDRFFAERPEGSVSTLKIQRTQQEDSAVYLCASSYGQPLGTDTQYFGPGTRLTVL.

The V call is TRBV7-3, the J call TRBJ2-7; the match to TRBD1 covers 10 bases. The V segment lost 3 bases and the J segment 2 bases; nucleotides outside the gene matches: 1. Germline CDR1 and CDR2: SGHTA and FQGTGA. The CDR3 loop spans 14 amino acids. The CDR3 region is CASSFGTGAYEQYF. The DNA for the CDR3 is TGTGCCAGCAGCTTTGGGACAGGGGCCTACGAGCAGTACTTC.

Comment on this clone: The junction shows a germline mismatch at one end, possibly a read error. V and J are TRBV6-6 and TRBJ2-7, with 12 bases aligning to TRBD1. Germline CDR1 and CDR2: MNHNY and SVGAGI (reference sequence). The CDR3 runs to 13 residues. The CDR3 here is CASSGTGGYKQYF. The CDR3 nucleotides are TGTGCCAGCAGTGGGACAGGGGGCTACAAGCAGTACTTC.

The chain carries TRBV15 and TRBJ2-7; D perhaps matches TRBD1 (5 bases). The germline CDR1 and CDR2 sequences are LNHNV and YYDKDF (reference sequence). Trimming removed 5 bases at V and 5 bases at J, with 19 bases between. The CDR3 runs to 15 residues. Here the CDR3 DNA reads TGTGCCACCAGCGAACCCAGGGTGTCCTACGACGAGCAGTACTTC. It translates to CATSEPRVSYDEQYF.

The gene calls are TRBV28 and TRBJ1-3, with D unresolved. The CDR3 totals 17 residues. Between the trimmed V and J ends, which lost 3 bases and 0 bases, there was a span of 15 bases. Germline assignment: CDR1 MDHEN and CDR2 SYDVKM. The CDR3 nucleotides read TGTGCCAGCAGTTTTCCCCCCCAGTCTTTCTCTGGAAACACCATATATTTT. It encodes CASSFPPQSFSGNTIYF.

Only a few counts were recorded for this clone. The chain employs TRBV27 and TRBJ2-1, with 7 bases fitting TRBD2. The length of the CDR3 is 14 residues. The germline V gene encodes CDR1 MNHEY and CDR2 SMNVEV (reference sequence). V trimming: 4 bases; J trimming: 7 bases; junction bases outside the gene matches: 7. In DNA form, the CDR3 reads TGTGCCAGCAGTTCCCCGGGACTATTGAATGAGCAGTTCTTC. This sequence encodes CASSSPGLLNEQFF.

The chain has TRBV28 and TRBJ1-1, with 8 positions matching TRBD1. Trimming removed 5 bases from V and 3 bases from J; junction bases left unmatched: 5. The CDR3 is made up of 14 amino acids. Germline V lookup: CDR1 MDHEN, CDR2 SYDVKM. Here the CDR3 DNA reads TGTGCCAGCAGTCCCGACAGGGGTGACACTGAAGCTTTCTTT. Protein product: CASSPDRGDTEAFF.